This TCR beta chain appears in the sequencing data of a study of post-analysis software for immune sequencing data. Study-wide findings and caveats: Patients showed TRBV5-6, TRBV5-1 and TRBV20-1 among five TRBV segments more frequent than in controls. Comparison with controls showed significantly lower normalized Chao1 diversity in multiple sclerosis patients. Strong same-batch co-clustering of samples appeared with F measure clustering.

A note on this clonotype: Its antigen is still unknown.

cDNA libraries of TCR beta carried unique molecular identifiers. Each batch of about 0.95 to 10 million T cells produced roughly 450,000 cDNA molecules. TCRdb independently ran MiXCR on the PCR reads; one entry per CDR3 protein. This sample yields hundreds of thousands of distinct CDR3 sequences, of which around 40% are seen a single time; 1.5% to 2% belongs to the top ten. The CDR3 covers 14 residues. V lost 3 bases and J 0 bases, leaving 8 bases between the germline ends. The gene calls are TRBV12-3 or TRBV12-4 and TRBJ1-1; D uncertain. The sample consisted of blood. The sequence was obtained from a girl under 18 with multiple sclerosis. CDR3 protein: CASSFIRLNTEAFF. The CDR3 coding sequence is TGTGCCAGCAGTTTTATCAGGTTGAACACTGAAGCTTTCTTT.